This TCR beta chain derives from a study of blood T cell repertoires in COVID-19. In the study overall: Whether acute or convalescent, the COVID-19 samples came from the United States, Italy and Spain. T cells, B-cell-depleted T cells, or PBMCs provided the cDNA or gDNA that served as material.

Per germline, CDR1 MGHRA and CDR2 YSYEKL. V dropped 3 bases and J dropped 0; count of bases not matched to a gene: 15. The CDR3 sequence is 19 residues long. Study processing details: By means of reference gene primer amplification, nucleated cell counts were estimated. Data came from immunoSEQ multiplex PCR; TCRdb stores just in-frame clones and leaves some out. V, J and clone size reflect that table, while D and trimming were determined from the DNA. The table has some 66,000 clones, 70% to 80% seen once. The sequence derives from a woman over 75 with acute or convalescent COVID-19. The sequenced sample was peripheral blood. The chain uses TRBV4-1 and TRBJ2-7, with 9 bases lining up with TRBD2. CDR3 DNA sequence: TGCGCCAGCAGCCAGAGAGATGGGCGGGAGGGGCTTTCCTCCTACGAGCAGTACTTC. It codes for CASSQRDGREGLSSYEQYF.